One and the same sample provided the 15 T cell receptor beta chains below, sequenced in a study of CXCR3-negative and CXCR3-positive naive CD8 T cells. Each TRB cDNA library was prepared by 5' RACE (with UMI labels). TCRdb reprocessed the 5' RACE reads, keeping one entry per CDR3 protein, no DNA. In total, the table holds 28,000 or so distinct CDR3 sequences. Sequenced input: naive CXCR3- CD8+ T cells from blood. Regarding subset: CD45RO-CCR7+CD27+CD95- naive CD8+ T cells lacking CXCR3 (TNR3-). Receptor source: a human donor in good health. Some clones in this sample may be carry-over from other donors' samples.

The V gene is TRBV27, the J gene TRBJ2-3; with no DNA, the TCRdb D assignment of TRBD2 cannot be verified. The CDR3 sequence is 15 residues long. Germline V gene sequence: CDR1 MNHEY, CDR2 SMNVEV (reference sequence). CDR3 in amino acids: CASNPQRGAADTQYF.

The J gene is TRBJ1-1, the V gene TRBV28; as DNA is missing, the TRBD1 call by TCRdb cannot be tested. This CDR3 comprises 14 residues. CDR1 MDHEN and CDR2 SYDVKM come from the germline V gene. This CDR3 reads CASTVDTWDAEAFF.

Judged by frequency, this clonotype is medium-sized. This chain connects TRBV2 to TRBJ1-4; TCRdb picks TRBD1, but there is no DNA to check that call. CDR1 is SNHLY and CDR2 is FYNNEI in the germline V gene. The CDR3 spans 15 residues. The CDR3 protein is CASSRTANTGEKLFF.

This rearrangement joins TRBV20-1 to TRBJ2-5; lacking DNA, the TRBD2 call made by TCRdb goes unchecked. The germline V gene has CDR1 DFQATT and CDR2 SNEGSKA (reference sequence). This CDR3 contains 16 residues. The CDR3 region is CSAPRWRGGHWETQYF.

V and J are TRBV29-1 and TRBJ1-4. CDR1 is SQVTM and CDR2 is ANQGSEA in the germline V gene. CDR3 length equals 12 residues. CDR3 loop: CSVWTPPEKLFF.

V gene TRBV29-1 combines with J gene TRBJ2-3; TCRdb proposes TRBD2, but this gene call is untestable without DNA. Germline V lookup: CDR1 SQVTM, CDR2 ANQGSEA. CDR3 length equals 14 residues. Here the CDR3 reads CSVVLADGTDTQYF.

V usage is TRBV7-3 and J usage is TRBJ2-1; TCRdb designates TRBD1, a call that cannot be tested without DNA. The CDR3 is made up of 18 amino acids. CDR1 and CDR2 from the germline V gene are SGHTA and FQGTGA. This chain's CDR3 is CASSPLPWGQGHNNEQFF.

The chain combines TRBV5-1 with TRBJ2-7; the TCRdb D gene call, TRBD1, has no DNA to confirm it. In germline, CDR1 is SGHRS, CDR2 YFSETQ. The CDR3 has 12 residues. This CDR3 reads CASSSAGSEQYF.

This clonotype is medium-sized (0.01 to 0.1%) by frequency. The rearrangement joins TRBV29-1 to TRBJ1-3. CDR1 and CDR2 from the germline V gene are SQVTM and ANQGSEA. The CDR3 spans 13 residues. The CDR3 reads CSAVVGLGNTIYF.

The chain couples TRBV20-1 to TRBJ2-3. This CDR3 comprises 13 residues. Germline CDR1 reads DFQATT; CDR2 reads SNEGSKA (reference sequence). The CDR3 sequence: CSASGYSTDTQYF.

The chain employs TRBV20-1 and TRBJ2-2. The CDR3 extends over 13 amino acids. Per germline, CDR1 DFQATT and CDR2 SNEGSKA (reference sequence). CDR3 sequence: CSASRANTGELFF.

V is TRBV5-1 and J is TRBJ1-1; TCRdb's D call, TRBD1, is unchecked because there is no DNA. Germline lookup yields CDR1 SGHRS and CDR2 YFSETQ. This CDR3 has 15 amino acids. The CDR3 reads CASSFGQGTSVEAFF.

This CDR3 reads CASSDRPAVSGYTF. The genes are TRBV25-1 and TRBJ1-2; the D call of TRBD1 rests on TCRdb alone, since no DNA is present to check it. CDR3 length: 14 amino acids. CDR1 MGHDK and CDR2 SYGVNS come from the germline V gene.

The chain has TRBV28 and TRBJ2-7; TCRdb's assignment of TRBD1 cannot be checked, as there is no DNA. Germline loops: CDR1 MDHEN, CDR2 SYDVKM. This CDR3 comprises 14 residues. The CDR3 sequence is CASSPGQGAYEQYF. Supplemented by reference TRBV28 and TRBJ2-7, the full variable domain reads DVKVTQSSRYLVKRTGEKVFLECVQDMDHENMFWYRQDPGLGLRLIYFSYDVKMKEKGDIPEGYSVSREKKERFSLILESASTNQTSMYLCASSPGQGAYEQYFGPGTRLTVT.

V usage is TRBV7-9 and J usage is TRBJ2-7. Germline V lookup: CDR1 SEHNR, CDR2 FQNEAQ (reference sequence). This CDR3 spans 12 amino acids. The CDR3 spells CASSVATYEQYF.